Listed below are T cell receptor beta chains from one sample, sequenced in a study of early T cells in non-severe SARS-CoV-2 infection. TCRdb independently ran MiXCR on the 5' RACE reads; one entry per CDR3 protein. The sample holds 25,000 to 35,000 distinct CDR3 sequences, 5.7% seen once. Material for sequencing was whole blood. These TCRs come from an adult who was a healthcare worker with PCR-confirmed SARS-CoV-2 infection or an uninfected control (not recorded which). Both conserved end residues are part of each CDR3. Size is omitted from some rows. Given values are once, few, many or a class for expanded clones.

CDR3,J,length,size,V
CASSIKPELAKNIQYF,TRBJ2-4,16,many,TRBV19
CASTGTSGRASETQYF,TRBJ2-5,16,many,TRBV28
CASSSSGTVWTNNQPQHF,TRBJ1-5,18,many,TRBV12-3/TRBV12-4
CASSMAGGETQYF,TRBJ2-5,13,-,TRBV19
CAARGQFKNIQYF,TRBJ2-4,13,many,TRBV23-1
CASSVDFDSYGYTF,TRBJ1-2,14,many,TRBV9
CASSTSGSYEQFF,TRBJ2-1,13,many,TRBV10-1
CAWSVAKMGPPEQFF,TRBJ2-1,15,few,TRBV30
CAISEPGHNQPQHF,TRBJ1-5,14,many,TRBV10-3
CASSLGQPGSGEQFF,TRBJ2-1,15,-,TRBV7-6
CAWSGPGTGRGTDTQYF,TRBJ2-3,17,many,TRBV30
CASSLAHSSGPGSQETQYF,TRBJ2-5,19,many,TRBV5-1
CAISESRDREYNEQFF,TRBJ2-1,16,-,TRBV10-3
CASRTERGTDTQYF,TRBJ2-3,14,many,TRBV7-9
CASSLHPSVSYEQYF,TRBJ2-7,15,few,TRBV3-2
CASSEGPSGTYEQYF,TRBJ2-7,15,many,TRBV6-1
CSARYPRGRSSYNEQFF,TRBJ2-1,17,many,TRBV20-1
CASSLGQGARTDTQYF,TRBJ2-3,16,many,TRBV3-1
CASSSHERSTDTQYF,TRBJ2-3,15,many,TRBV27
CAISPSGNSYNEQFF,TRBJ2-1,15,few,TRBV10-3
CASSQDSQGRPNYGYTF,TRBJ1-2,17,many,TRBV4-1
CASSPGLAGYNEQFF,TRBJ2-1,15,many,TRBV7-2
CSARLAGVVDTQYF,TRBJ2-3,14,many,TRBV20-1
CSVLTGANQPQHF,TRBJ1-5,13,many,TRBV29-1
CATSDLGNEQFF,TRBJ2-1,12,many,TRBV24-1
CASSYGDYGYTF,TRBJ1-2,12,many,TRBV6-6
CASSYSGGGSYEQYF,TRBJ2-7,15,many,TRBV6-5
CASSLRSGANVLTF,TRBJ2-6,14,-,TRBV7-2
CASSLTGPFGELFF,TRBJ2-2,14,many,TRBV7-3